This T cell receptor beta chain was profiled in a study of shared clonotypes between healthy human individuals. Study results and caveats: Against clonotypes common to all four donors, non-shared ones had lower generation probabilities.

Sequencing was performed with immunoSEQ multiplex PCR; in TCRdb, only in-frame clones are kept and a portion is missing. The table includes about 2 million clones, 85% to 95% detected once. Details on this clone: The antigen remains undetermined.

The specimen sequenced was naive CD4+ T cells sorted from blood. Subset reported: CD45RA+ positively selected. The clonotype was recovered from a man younger than 35 in good health.

In DNA form, the CDR3 reads TGTGCCAGTTCCGAGCGACAAGGAAGCTACACCTTC. It encodes CASSERQGSYTF. V and J are TRBV19 and TRBJ1-2; the D is unclear. This CDR3 contains 12 residues. Between the trimmed V and J ends, which lost 8 bases and 9 bases, there was a span of 16 bases. From germline, CDR1 is LNHDA and CDR2 SQIVND (reference sequence). Full variable domain (rest looked up from reference TRBV19 and TRBJ1-2): DGGITQSPKYLFRKEGQNVTLSCEQNLNHDAMYWYRQDPGQGLRLIYYSQIVNDFQKGDIAEGYSVSREKKESFPLTVTSAQKNPTAFYLCASSERQGSYTFGSGTRLTVV.